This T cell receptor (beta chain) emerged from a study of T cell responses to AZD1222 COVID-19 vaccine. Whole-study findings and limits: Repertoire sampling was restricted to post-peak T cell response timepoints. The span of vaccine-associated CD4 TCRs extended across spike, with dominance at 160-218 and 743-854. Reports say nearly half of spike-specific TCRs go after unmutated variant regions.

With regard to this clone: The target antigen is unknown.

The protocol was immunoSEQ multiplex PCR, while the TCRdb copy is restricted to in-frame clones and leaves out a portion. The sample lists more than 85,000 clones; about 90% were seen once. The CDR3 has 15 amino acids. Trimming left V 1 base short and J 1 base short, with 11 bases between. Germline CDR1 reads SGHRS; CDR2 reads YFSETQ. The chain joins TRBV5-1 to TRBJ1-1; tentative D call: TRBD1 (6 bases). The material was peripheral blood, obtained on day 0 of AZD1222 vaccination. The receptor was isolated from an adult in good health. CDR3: CASSLLAGENTEAFF. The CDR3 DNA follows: TGCGCCAGCAGCTTGTTGGCAGGGGAGAACACTGAAGCTTTCTTT.